The clone carrying this T cell receptor beta chain was seen only a few times. These data are taken from a study of cytomegalovirus exposure and HLA in healthy donors. The PCR made use of 60 Vbeta and 13 Jbeta primers. Here immunoSEQ multiplex PCR was the method, and the copy in TCRdb shows in-frame clones only, minus some. The sample lists some 65,000 clones, 60% to 80% seen once, with roughly 3.1% in the top ten. Germline loops: CDR1 SGDLS, CDR2 YYNGEE. CDR3 length: 16 amino acids. The V gene end was trimmed by 2 bases and the J gene end by 1 base; junction bases not matched to a gene: 8. This TCR was recovered from a girl aged 5-17 years in good health and CMV-seropositive. The specimen sequenced was PBMCs. The chain links TRBV9 to TRBJ1-1; 7 bases are shared with TRBD1. Here the CDR3 DNA reads TGTGCCAGCAGCGTTACGGACCGGACAGGGAACACTGAAGCTTTCTTT. This gives the protein CASSVTDRTGNTEAFF.